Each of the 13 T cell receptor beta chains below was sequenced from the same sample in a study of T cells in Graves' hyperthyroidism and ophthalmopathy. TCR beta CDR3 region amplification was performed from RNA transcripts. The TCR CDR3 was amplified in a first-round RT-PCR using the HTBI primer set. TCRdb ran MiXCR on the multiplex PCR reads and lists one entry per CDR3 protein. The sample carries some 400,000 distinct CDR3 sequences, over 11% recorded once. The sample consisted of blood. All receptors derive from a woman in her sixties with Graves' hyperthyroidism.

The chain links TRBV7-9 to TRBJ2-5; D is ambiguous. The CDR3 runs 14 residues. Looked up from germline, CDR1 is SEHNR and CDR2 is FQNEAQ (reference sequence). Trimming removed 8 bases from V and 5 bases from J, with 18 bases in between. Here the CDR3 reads CASGTDKRVETQYF. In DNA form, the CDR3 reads TGTGCCAGCGGTACTGACAAACGTGTGGAGACCCAGTACTTC. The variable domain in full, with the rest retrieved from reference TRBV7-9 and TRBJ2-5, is DTGVSQNPRHKITKRGQNVTFRCDPISEHNRLYWYRQTLGQGPEFLTYFQNEAQLEKSRLLSDRFSAERPKGSFSTLEIQRTEQGDSAMYLCASGTDKRVETQYFGPGTRLLVL.

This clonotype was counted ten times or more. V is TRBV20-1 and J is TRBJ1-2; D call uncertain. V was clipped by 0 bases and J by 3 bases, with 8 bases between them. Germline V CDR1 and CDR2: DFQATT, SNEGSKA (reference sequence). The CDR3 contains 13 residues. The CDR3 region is CSARDHRDYGYTF. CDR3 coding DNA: TGCAGTGCTAGAGATCATAGGGACTATGGCTACACCTTC.

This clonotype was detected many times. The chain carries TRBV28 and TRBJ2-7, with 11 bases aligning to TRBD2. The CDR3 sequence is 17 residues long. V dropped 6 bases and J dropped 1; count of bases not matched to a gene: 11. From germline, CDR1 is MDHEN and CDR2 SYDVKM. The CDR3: CASSPTPTSGESYEQYF. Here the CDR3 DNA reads TGTGCCAGCAGCCCGACTCCGACTAGCGGGGAATCCTACGAGCAGTACTTC.

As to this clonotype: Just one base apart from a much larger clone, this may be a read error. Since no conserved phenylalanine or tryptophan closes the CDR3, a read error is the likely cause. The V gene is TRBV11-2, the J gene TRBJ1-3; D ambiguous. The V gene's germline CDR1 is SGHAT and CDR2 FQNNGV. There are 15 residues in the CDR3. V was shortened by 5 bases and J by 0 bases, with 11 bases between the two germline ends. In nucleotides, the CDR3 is TGTGCCAGCAGCCCTTCGGGCCTCTCTGGAAACACCATATATTTG. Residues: CASSPSGLSGNTIYL.

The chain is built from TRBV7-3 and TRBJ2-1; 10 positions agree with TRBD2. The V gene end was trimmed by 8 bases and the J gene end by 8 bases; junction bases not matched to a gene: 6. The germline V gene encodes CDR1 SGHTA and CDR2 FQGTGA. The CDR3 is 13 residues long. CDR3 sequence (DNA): TGTGCCAGCGTGCTAGCGGGAGCGTATGAGCAGTTCTTC. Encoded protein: CASVLAGAYEQFF.

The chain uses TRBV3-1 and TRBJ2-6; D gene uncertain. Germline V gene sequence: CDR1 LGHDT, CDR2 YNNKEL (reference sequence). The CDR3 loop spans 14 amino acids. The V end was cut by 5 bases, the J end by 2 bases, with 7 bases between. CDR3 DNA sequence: TGTGCCAGCAGCACAACACCTGGGGCCAACGTCCTGACTTTC. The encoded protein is CASSTTPGANVLTF. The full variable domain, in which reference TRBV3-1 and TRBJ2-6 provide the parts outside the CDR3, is DTAVSQTPKYLVTQMGNDKSIKCEQNLGHDTMYWYKQDSKKFLKIMFSYNNKELIINETVPNRFSPKSPDKAHLNLHINSLELGDSAVYFCASSTTPGANVLTFGAGSRLTVL.

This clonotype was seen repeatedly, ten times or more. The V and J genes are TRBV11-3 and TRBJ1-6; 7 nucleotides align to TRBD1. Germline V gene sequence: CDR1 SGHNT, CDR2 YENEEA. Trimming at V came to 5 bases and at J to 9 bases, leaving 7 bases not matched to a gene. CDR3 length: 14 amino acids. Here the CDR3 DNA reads TGTGCCAGCAGCCGCGGACAGGCCGGTTCACCCCTCCACTTT. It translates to CASSRGQAGSPLHF. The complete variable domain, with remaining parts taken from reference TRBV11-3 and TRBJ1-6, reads EAGVVQSPRYKIIEKKQPVAFWCNPISGHNTLYWYLQNLGQGPELLIRYENEEAVDDSQLPKDRFSAERLKGVDSTLKIQPAELGDSAVYLCASSRGQAGSPLHFGNGTRLTVT.

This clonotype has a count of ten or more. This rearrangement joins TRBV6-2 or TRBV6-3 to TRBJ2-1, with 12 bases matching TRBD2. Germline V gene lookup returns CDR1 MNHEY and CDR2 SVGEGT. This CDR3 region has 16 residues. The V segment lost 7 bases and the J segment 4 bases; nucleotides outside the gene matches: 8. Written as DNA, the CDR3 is TGTGCCAGCACCATCCGAGGACTAGCGGGATACAATGAGCAGTTCTTC. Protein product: CASTIRGLAGYNEQFF.

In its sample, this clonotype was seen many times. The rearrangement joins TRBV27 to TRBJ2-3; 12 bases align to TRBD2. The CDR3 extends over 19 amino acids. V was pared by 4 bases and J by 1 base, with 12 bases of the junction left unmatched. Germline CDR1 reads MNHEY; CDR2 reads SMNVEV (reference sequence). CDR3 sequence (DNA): TGTGCCAGCAGTTACGGGACTAGCGGGTCCCCCGTGGGCACAGATACGCAGTATTTT. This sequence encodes CASSYGTSGSPVGTDTQYF.

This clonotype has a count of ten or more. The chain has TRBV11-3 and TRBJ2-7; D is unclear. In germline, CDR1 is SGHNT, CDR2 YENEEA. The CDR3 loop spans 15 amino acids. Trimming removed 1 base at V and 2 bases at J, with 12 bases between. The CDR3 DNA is TGTGCCAGCAGCTTAGTCGGACCAACCACCTACGAGCAGTACTTC. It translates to CASSLVGPTTYEQYF.

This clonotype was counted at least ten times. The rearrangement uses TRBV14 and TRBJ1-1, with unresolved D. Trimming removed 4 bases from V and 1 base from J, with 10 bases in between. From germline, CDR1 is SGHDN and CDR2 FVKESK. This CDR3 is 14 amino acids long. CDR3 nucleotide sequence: TGTGCCAGCAGCCGAACGACCTGGAACACTGAAGCTTTCTTT. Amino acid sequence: CASSRTTWNTEAFF.

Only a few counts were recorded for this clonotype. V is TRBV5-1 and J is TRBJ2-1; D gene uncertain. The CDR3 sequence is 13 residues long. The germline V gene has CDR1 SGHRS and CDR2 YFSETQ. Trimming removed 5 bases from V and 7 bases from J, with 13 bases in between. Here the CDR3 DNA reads TGCGCCAGCAGATGGACCGAGAGGAATGAGCAGTTCTTC. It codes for CASRWTERNEQFF.

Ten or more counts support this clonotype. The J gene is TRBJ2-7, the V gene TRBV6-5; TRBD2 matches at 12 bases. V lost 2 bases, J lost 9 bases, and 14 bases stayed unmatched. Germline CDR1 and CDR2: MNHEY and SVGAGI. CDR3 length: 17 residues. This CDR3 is CASSYLLATSGGSRQYF. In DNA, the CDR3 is TGTGCCAGCAGTTACCTGCTTGCGACTAGCGGGGGCTCGCGGCAGTACTTC.